This TCR beta chain was obtained from a study of blood T cell repertoires in COVID-19. The wider study: Material from acute and convalescent COVID-19 was sourced from the United States, Italy and Spain.

The CDR3 extends over 15 amino acids. Germline V gives CDR1 SGHTS, CDR2 YDEGEE. V was pared by 0 bases and J by 0 bases, with 9 bases between. Original data processing: Counts of nucleated cells, estimated from reference gene primer amplification, were obtained. The assay was immunoSEQ multiplex PCR, and TCRdb's table has in-frame clones only and misses some. V and J calls and clone size are copied from that table; D and trimming were computed from the DNA. The data hold roughly 300,000 clones, with roughly nine tenths observed a single time. The source is a woman aged 25 to 45 with COVID-19, enrolled during active disease. The sequenced material came from peripheral blood. J is TRBJ1-2 and V is TRBV5-8, with D hard to call. The CDR3 loop reads CASSLEESSNYGYTF. CDR3 nucleotides: TGTGCCAGCAGCTTGGAGGAGTCATCTAACTATGGCTACACCTTC.